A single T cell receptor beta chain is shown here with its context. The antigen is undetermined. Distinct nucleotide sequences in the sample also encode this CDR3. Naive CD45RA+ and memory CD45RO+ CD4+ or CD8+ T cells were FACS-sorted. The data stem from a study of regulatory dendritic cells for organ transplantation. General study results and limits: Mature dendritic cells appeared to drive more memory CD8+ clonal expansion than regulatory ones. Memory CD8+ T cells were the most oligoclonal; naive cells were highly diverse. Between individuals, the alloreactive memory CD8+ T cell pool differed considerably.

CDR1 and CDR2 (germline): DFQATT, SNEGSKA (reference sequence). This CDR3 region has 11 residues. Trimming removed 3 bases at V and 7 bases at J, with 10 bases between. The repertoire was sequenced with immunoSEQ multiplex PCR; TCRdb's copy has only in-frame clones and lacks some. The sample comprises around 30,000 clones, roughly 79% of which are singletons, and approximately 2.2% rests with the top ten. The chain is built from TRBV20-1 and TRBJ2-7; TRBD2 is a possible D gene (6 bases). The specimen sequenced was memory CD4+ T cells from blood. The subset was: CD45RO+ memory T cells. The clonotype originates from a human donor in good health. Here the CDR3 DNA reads TGCAGTGCTAGCGGGAGCCGGGAGCAGTACTTC. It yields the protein CSASGSREQYF.